The clone carrying this T cell receptor (beta chain) was seen a handful of times. Its antigen remains unidentified. Sequencing was performed with immunoSEQ multiplex PCR; in TCRdb, only in-frame clones are kept and a portion is missing. The sample lists fewer than 300,000 clones; just over 90% were seen once. V was cut by 4 bases and J by 7 bases, with 10 bases left in between. CDR1 and CDR2 (germline): SGHDN, FVKESK. The CDR3 spans 12 residues. This entry belongs to a study of T cell responses to AZD1222 COVID-19 vaccine. Looking at the study overall: Second doses that came at about 4 or about 12 weeks were put together.

Whole-study findings and limits: Seropositive at baseline were only a handful of AZD1222 recipients. Donor demographics were predominantly white British with a female majority; clonal diversity may be underestimated. Vaccination with two AZD1222 doses was followed by a rise in Spike-specific TCR breadth and depth.

The starting material was peripheral blood, obtained on day 0 of AZD1222 vaccination. This receptor was obtained from an adult in good health. The rearrangement joins TRBV14 to TRBJ1-2, with D hard to call. The CDR3 DNA reads TGTGCCAGCAGCCCCTTCGGATTTGGCTACACCTTC. Protein product: CASSPFGFGYTF. Full variable domain (outside the CDR3, taken from reference TRBV14 and TRBJ1-2): EAGVTQFPSHSVIEKGQTVTLRCDPISGHDNLYWYRRVMGKEIKFLLHFVKESKQDESGMPNNRFLAERTGGTYSTLKVQPAELEDSGVYFCASSPFGFGYTFGSGTRLTVV.